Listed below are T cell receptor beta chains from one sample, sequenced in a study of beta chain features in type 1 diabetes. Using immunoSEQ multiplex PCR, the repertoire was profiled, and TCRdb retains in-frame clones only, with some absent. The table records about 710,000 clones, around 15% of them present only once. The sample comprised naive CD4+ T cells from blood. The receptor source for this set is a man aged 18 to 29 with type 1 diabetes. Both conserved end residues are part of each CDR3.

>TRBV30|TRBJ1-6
CAWSVRDRVRNSPLHF
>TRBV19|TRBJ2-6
CASSIQGSGANVLTF
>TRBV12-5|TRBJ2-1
CASGLYAGGSYNEQFF
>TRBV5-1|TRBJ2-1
CASSSLTGSYNEQFF
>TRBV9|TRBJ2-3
CASSPRTSSGTDTQYF
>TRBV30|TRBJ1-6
CAWSLPTGLGNSPLHF
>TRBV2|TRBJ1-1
CASSARDQTEHF
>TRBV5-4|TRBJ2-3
CASSLGGPRTDTQYF
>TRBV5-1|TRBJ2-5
CASSLEGRETQYF
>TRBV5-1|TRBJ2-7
CASSAGTREQYF
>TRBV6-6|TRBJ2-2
CASSPYEELFF
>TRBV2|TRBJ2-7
CASRGQTGTYEQYF
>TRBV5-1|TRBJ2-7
CASSAGVLSYEQYF
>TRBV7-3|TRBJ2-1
CASSLTWASYNEQFF
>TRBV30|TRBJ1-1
CAWSVWTGLNTEAFF
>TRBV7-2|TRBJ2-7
CASSLNAGGNTYEQYF
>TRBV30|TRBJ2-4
CACHPNRSKNIQYF
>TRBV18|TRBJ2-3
CASSPRDTDTQYF
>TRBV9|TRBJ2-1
CASSERLAQGNEQFF
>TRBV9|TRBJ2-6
CASKGGTSGANVLTF
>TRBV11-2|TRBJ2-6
CASSFPRGAGRANVLTF
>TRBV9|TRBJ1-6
CASSVDRGNSPLHF
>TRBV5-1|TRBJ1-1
CASSILQNTEAFF
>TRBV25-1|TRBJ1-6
CASNRVGNSPLHF
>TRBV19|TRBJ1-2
CASSMPGTTNYGYTF
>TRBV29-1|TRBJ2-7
CSVEENRVRYF
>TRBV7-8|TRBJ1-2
CASSPRTGNYGYTF
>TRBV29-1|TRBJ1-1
CSVSHRGTEAFF
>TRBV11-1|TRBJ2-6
CASSLVGESGANVLTF
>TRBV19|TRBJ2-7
CASSTRPYEQYF
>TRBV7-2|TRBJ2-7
CASSSGTETYEQYF
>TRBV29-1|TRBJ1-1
CSGKFLNTEAFF
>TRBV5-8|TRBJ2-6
CASSLSGATGANVLTF
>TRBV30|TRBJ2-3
CAWTSGTSGSVTDTQYF
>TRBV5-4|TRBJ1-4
CASSAGTETNEKLFF
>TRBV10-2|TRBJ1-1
CASRALSANTEAFF
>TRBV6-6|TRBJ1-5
CASSHLTGGSNQPQHF
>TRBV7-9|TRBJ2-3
CASSLLAGVEDTQYF
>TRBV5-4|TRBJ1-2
CASSLGQNLNYGYTF
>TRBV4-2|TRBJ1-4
CASSQARTGLRYEKLFF
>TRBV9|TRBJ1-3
CASSVGGNTIYF
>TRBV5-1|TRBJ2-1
CASSFVGNEQFF
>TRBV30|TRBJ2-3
CAWAPSVHTQYF
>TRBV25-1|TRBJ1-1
CASSGGQGRNTEAFF
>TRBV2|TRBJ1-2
CASRLDRGHYGYTF
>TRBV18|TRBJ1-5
CASSPGAGNQPQHF
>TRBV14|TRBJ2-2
CASSQDERVGGELFF
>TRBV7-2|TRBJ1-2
CASSMLAGRRAGYTF
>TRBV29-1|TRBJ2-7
CSGGGGGYEQYF
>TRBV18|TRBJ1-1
CASSPRGQENTEAFF
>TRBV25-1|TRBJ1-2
CASSEYEQGGNYGYTF
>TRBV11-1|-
CASSLELGLGSYEQYF
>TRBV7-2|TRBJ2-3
CASSFKGTDTQYF
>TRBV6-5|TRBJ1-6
CASSSHRVYNSPLHF
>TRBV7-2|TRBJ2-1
CASSFAGSSYNEQFF
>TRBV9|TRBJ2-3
CASSVALAGDADTQYF
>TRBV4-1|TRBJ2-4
CASSQDAGASDAKNIQYF
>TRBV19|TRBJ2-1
CASSTRGTALKLEFF
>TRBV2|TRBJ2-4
CASSDEGGNIQYF